This T cell receptor (beta chain) was identified during a study of OX40 agonist ivuxolimab in advanced cancers. Study details: Age averaged around 60 years (range about 20 to 80), and more than 80% were male. Study conclusions and caveats: Circulating CD4+ and CD8+ T cells showed clonal expansion by week 6 at 0.1 to 3.0 mg/kg.

Points on this clone: What it binds is not known.

Sequenced by immunoSEQ multiplex PCR; TCRdb stores in-frame clones only, minus some. Of approximately 64,000 clones in the sample, 86% were seen once. V lost 5 bases to trimming and J lost 8 bases, with 13 bases between them. Germline CDR1 and CDR2: MNHNY and SVGAGI (reference sequence). The CDR3 has 13 residues. This chain connects TRBV6-6 to TRBJ1-5; TRBD1 is a possible D gene (5 bases). Specimen: CD4+ or CD8+ T cells sorted from blood, collected in a trial of the OX40 agonist ivuxolimab. The sequence was collected from an adult with an advanced solid tumor such as melanoma, head and neck, liver or kidney cancer. DNA of the CDR3: TGTGCCAGCAGTAGGGGCGAGAGTGAGCCCCAGCATTTT. It yields the protein CASSRGESEPQHF.